The next 15 T cell receptor beta chains were all read from a single sample in a study of human T cells and chemical hapten exposure. Described time point: patch test 3, about 24 weeks after DPC sensitization. Treatment reported: therapeutic diphenylcyclopropenone sensitization with weekly scalp DPC. TCRdb recomputed calls from the RACE reads with MiXCR, one row per CDR3 protein. Of around 200,000 distinct CDR3 sequences listed, 24% are singletons. The sample here was whole blood, taken in connection with sensitization to the hapten diphenylcyclopropenone (DPC). The receptor set was obtained from a woman aged 40 to 55 with alopecia areata. Some clones in this sample may be carry-over from other donors' samples.

The table lists this clonotype with many counts. This sequence joins TRBV3-1 and TRBJ2-3, with D hard to call. Germline V CDR1 and CDR2: LGHDT, YNNKEL (reference sequence). The V end was cut by 1 base, the J end by 4 bases, with 3 bases between. This CDR3 is built from 12 residues. The CDR3 DNA reads as TGTGCCAGCAGCCAAGTGGCAGATACGCAGTATTTT. Amino acid sequence: CASSQVADTQYF.

The J gene is TRBJ1-5, the V gene TRBV6-1; D ambiguous. The CDR3 covers 14 residues. Germline lookup yields CDR1 MNHNS and CDR2 SASEGT. Trimming stripped 7 bases from V and 5 bases from J, with 15 bases between. CDR3 DNA: TGTGCCAGCATTACTACTTGGTCCGATCAGCCCCAGCATTTT. Translating it yields CASITTWSDQPQHF.

This chain links TRBV11-2 with TRBJ1-2, with D possibly matching TRBD1 (6 bases). Trimming removed 5 bases from V and 4 bases from J, with 14 bases in between. The CDR3 has 14 residues. CDR1 is SGHAT and CDR2 is FQNNGV in the germline V gene. The CDR3 DNA reads as TGTGCCAGCAGCAGTGGACAGCTTGGCTATGGCTACACCTTC. Protein: CASSSGQLGYGYTF.

This clonotype showed up many times. The chain links TRBV6-2 or TRBV6-3 to TRBJ1-2; tentative D call: TRBD1 (6 bases). Between the trimmed V and J ends, which lost 6 bases and 3 bases, there was a span of 29 bases. Germline V gene data show CDR1 as MNHEY and CDR2 as SVGEGT. This CDR3 region has 19 residues. Here the CDR3 reads CASSSTGFGILSGDYGYTF. Here the CDR3 DNA reads TGTGCCAGCAGCTCTACAGGGTTCGGGATATTGTCCGGGGACTATGGCTACACCTTC.

This chain uses TRBV7-2 with TRBJ2-1; the D is unclear. CDR3 length equals 12 residues. Germline V gene data show CDR1 as SGHTA and CDR2 as FQGNSA. Trimming removed 5 bases from V and 15 bases from J, with 17 bases in between. The CDR3 nucleotides are TGTGCCAGCAGCCCTACCCGACGAGGTCGGTTCTTC. Translated, it gives CASSPTRRGRFF.

The chain is built from TRBV4-1 and TRBJ2-3; possibly TRBD2 for D (5 bases). V dropped 2 bases and J dropped 0 bases, with 18 bases sitting between them. The germline V gene encodes CDR1 MGHRA and CDR2 YSYEKL. This CDR3 is 18 amino acids long. This CDR3 is CASSQRSPGGSSTDTQYF. The CDR3 DNA reads TGCGCCAGCAGCCAAAGATCCCCCGGAGGAAGCAGCACAGATACGCAGTATTTT.

This clonotype was detected only a few times. The rearrangement links TRBV7-3 to TRBJ2-2; 10 bases match TRBD2. Germline CDR1 and CDR2: SGHTA and FQGTGA. Trimming took 4 bases from V and 8 from J; bases not matched to a gene: 4. This CDR3 has 14 residues. The CDR3 coding sequence is TGTGCCAGCAGCTCCATGGGACTAGCGGGGGAGCTGTTTTTT. It yields the protein CASSSMGLAGELFF.

This clonotype appeared a few times. The chain employs TRBV4-1 and TRBJ1-5, with 8 positions matching TRBD1. Unmatched junction bases numbered 6, after V lost 1 base and J lost 7 bases. Per germline, CDR1 MGHRA and CDR2 YSYEKL. The CDR3 totals 15 residues. CDR3 residues: CASSQGTGYRQPQHF. The CDR3 nucleotides are TGCGCCAGCAGCCAAGGGACAGGGTACCGGCAGCCCCAGCATTTT.

This chain connects TRBV7-8 to TRBJ1-3; D is uncertain. Trimming pared 5 bases from V and 4 bases from J, leaving 12 bases between. Germline assignment: CDR1 SGHVS and CDR2 FQNEAQ. The CDR3 is 14 amino acids. The CDR3: CASSPQGGGNTIYF. The CDR3 bases are TGTGCCAGCAGCCCCCAAGGAGGAGGAAACACCATATATTTT.

The V and J genes are TRBV5-1 and TRBJ2-7; TRBD2 might be the D (6 bases). V was pared by 0 bases and J by 2 bases, with 15 bases between. This CDR3 is built from 16 residues. CDR1 SGHRS and CDR2 YFSETQ come from the germline V gene. This CDR3 reads CASSLAGASATYEQYF. The CDR3 nucleotides are TGCGCCAGCAGCTTGGCCGGGGCTAGCGCGACCTACGAGCAGTACTTC.

The CDR3 DNA follows: TGTGCCAGCAGTGATCGGGGTGGTGGGGCCAACGTCCTGACTTTC. Its translation is CASSDRGGGANVLTF. This chain connects TRBV25-1 to TRBJ2-6, with D perhaps matching TRBD2 (5 bases). The germline V gene has CDR1 MGHDK and CDR2 SYGVNS. The CDR3 consists of 15 residues. Trimming took 3 bases from V and 3 from J, leaving 9 bases between them.

The rearrangement uses TRBV6-2 or TRBV6-3 and TRBJ2-5; D gene ambiguous. Germline assignment: CDR1 MNHEY and CDR2 SVGEGT. V was pared by 5 bases and J by 2 bases, with 21 bases between. This CDR3 has 17 residues. This CDR3 is CASSRGTAIRRQETQYF. The CDR3 DNA follows: TGTGCCAGCAGTCGAGGAACCGCGATTCGGCGGCAAGAGACCCAGTACTTC.

The J gene is TRBJ1-2, the V gene TRBV29-1, with D possibly TRBD1 on 6 matching bases. The CDR3 runs to 12 residues. Germline V lookup: CDR1 SQVTM, CDR2 ANQGSEA. Trimming removed 7 bases from V and 6 bases from J, with 15 bases in between. The CDR3 DNA is TGCAGCGCAAGCAGGCAGGGGCATGGCTACACCTTC. Translated: CSASRQGHGYTF.

The chain combines TRBV6-2 or TRBV6-3 with TRBJ2-4; 10 bases agree with TRBD2. The CDR3 length is 16 residues. CDR1 and CDR2 from the germline V gene are MNHEY and SVGEGT. Trimming took 5 bases from V and 9 from J; bases not matched to a gene: 13. Here the CDR3 reads CASSAGLAASSGIQYF. The CDR3 DNA is TGTGCCAGCAGTGCCGGACTAGCGGCCTCCTCGGGCATTCAGTACTTC.

This clonotype was counted many times. The chain uses TRBV4-2 and TRBJ2-3; TRBD2 matches 9 bases. The trim removed 1 base at V and 4 bases at J, leaving 6 bases unmatched. The CDR3 is made up of 16 amino acids. Germline assignment: CDR1 LGHNA and CDR2 YNFKEQ. Written as DNA, the CDR3 is TGTGCCAGCAGCCAAGTAGCGGGAGAGGTGGCAGATACGCAGTATTTT. Protein product: CASSQVAGEVADTQYF.